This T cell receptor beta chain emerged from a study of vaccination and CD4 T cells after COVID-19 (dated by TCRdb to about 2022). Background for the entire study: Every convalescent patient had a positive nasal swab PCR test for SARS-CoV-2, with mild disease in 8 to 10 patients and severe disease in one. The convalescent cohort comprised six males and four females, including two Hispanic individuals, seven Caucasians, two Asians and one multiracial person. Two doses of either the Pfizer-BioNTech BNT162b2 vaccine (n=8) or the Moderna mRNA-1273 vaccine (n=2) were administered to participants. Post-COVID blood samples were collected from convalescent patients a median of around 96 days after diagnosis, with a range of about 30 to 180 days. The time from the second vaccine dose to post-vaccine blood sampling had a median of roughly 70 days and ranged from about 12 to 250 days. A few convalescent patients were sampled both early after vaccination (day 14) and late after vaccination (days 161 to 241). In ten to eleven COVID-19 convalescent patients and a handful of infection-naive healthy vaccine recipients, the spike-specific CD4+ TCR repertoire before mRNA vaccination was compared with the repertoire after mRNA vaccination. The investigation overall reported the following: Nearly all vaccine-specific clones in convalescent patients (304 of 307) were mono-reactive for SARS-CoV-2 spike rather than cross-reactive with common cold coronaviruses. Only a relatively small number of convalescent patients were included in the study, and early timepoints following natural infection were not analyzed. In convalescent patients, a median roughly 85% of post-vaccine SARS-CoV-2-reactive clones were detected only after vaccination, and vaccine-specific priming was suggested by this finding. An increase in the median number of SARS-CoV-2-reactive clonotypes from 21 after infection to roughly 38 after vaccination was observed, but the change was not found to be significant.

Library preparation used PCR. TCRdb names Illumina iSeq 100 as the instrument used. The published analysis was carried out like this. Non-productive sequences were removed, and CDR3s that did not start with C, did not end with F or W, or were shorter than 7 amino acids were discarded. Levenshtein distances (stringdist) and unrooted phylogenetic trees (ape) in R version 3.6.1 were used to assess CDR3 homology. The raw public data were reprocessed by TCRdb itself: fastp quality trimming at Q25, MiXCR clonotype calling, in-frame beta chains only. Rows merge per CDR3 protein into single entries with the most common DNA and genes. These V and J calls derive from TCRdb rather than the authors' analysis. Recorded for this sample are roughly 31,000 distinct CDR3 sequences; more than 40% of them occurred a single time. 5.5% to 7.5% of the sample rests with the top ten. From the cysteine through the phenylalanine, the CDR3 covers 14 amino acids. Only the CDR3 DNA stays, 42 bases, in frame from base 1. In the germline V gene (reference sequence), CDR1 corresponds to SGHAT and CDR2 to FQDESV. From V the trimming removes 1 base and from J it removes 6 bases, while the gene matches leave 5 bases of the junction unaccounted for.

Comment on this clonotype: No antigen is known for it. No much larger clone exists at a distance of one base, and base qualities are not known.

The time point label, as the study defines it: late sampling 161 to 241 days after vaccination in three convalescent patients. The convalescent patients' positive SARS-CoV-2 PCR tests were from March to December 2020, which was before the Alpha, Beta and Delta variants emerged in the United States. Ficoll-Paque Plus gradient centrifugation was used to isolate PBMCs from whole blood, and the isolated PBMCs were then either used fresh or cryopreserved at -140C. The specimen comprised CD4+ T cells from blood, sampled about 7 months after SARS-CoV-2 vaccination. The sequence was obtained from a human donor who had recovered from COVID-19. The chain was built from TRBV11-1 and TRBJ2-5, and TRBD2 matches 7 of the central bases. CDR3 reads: CASSLEIAGQTQYF. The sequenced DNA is TGTGCCAGCAGCTTAGAGATAGCGGGTCAGACCCAGTACTTC. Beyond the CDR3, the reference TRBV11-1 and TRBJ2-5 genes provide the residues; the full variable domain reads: EAEVAQSPRYKITEKSQAVAFWCDPISGHATLYWYRQILGQGPELLVQFQDESVVDDSQLPKDRFSAERLKGVDSTLKIQPAELGDSAMYLCASSLEIAGQTQYFGPGTRLLVL.